The 19 T cell receptor beta chains below come from one sample, sequenced in a study of human T cells and chemical hapten exposure. The time point here: patch test 1, 2 weeks after DPC sensitization. Indicated treatment: therapeutic diphenylcyclopropenone sensitization with weekly scalp DPC. TCRdb redid the calling of the RACE reads with MiXCR, one entry per CDR3 protein. Of roughly 200,000 distinct CDR3 sequences in the sample, 20% to 25% were seen once. This material consisted of whole blood, taken in connection with sensitization to the hapten diphenylcyclopropenone (DPC). The receptors here all came from a woman between 45 and 60 years old with alopecia areata. Some clones in this sample may be carry-over from other donors' samples.

This sequence joins TRBV9 and TRBJ2-1; D is possibly TRBD2 (5 bases). The ends were cut back, 3 bases at V and 12 bases at J, with 16 bases in the middle. CDR1 is SGDLS, CDR2 YYNGEE, per germline. The CDR3 loop spans 13 amino acids. The CDR3 nucleotides are TGTGCCAGCAGCGGCGCGGGCCTCCCCACGCAGTTCTTC. This codes for CASSGAGLPTQFF.

The chain recombines TRBV5-4 with TRBJ1-1, with a tentative D call TRBD1 (5 bases). The CDR3 loop spans 15 amino acids. Looked up from germline, CDR1 is SGHNT and CDR2 is YYREEE (reference sequence). Trimming stripped 5 bases from V and 1 base from J, with 15 bases between. The CDR3 sequence is CASSYSGGWNTEAFF. DNA for the CDR3: TGTGCCAGCAGTTACTCGGGGGGTTGGAACACTGAAGCTTTCTTT.

The rearrangement links TRBV12-3 or TRBV12-4 to TRBJ1-1; D may be TRBD1 (5 bases). CDR3 length equals 13 residues. The germline V and J ends were trimmed by 4 bases and 6 bases, with 12 bases remaining between them. The CDR3 nucleotides are TGTGCCAGCAGTTCTGGGGGAAGAGCTGAAGCTTTCTTT. Protein sequence: CASSSGGRAEAFF.

The chain joins TRBV29-1 to TRBJ1-6; possibly TRBD1 for D (6 bases). The V and J ends lost 4 bases and 10 bases respectively, with 20 bases between them. CDR1 and CDR2 (germline): SQVTM, ANQGSEA. This CDR3 has 15 residues. Written as DNA, the CDR3 is TGCAGCGTTGCTCGTGGGGGGCCGGGGCCCTCACCCCTCCACTTT. This gives the protein CSVARGGPGPSPLHF. The whole variable domain, remainder taken from reference TRBV29-1 and TRBJ1-6, is SAVISQKPSRDICQRGTSLTIQCQVDSQVTMMFWYRQQPGQSLTLIATANQGSEATYESGFVIDKFPISRPNLTFSTLTVSNMSPEDSSIYLCSVARGGPGPSPLHFGNGTRLTVT.

The rearrangement uses TRBV2 and TRBJ2-7, with 13 bases identical to TRBD2. Germline CDR1 is SNHLY and CDR2 is FYNNEI. CDR3 length: 17 residues. Trimming removed 1 base from V and 6 bases from J; junction bases left unmatched: 9. CDR3 bases: TGTGCCAGCAGTGAAGGCTCAGGACTAGCGGGAGATCGCGAGCAGTACTTC. Protein: CASSEGSGLAGDREQYF.

The chain uses TRBV29-1 and TRBJ2-3; 11 bases agree with TRBD1. CDR3 length: 13 residues. Germline V gives CDR1 SQVTM, CDR2 ANQGSEA. With V trimmed by 6 bases and J by 2 bases, 1 base remained unmatched. This CDR3 is CSVGQGATDTQYF. CDR3 nucleotide sequence: TGCAGCGTAGGACAGGGGGCCACAGATACGCAGTATTTT.

The rearrangement uses TRBV12-5 and TRBJ2-5; D unresolved. Germline-derived CDR1 and CDR2 are LGHNT and FRNRAP. Trimming took off 5 bases at V and 2 bases at J, with 12 bases between the two ends. The CDR3 runs to 14 residues. The CDR3 loop reads CASGPPDGQETQYF. Here the CDR3 DNA reads TGTGCTAGTGGTCCCCCCGACGGGCAAGAGACCCAGTACTTC.

This clonotype was detected many times. The chain couples TRBV27 to TRBJ1-1; D ambiguous. Trimming removed 0 bases at V and 1 base at J, with 9 bases between. This CDR3 spans 15 amino acids. CDR1 is MNHEY, CDR2 SMNVEV, per germline (reference sequence). The CDR3: CASSLSGTSNTEAFF. DNA of the CDR3: TGTGCCAGCAGTTTATCGGGCACTTCGAACACTGAAGCTTTCTTT.

This clonotype turned up a few times. V usage is TRBV5-1 and J usage is TRBJ1-2; D perhaps matches TRBD1 (6 bases). The CDR3 is 14 amino acids. Germline CDR1 is SGHRS and CDR2 is YFSETQ. Trimming left V 3 bases short and J 5 bases short, with 14 bases between. The CDR3 DNA is TGCGCCAGCAGCTCGGCACGACAGGAGTATGGCTACACCTTC. This codes for CASSSARQEYGYTF.

This clonotype was counted between two and nine times. The V and J genes are TRBV6-2 or TRBV6-3 and TRBJ2-5; a weak D match, TRBD2 (6 bases). Trimming cost V 7 bases and J 2 bases, with 17 bases left between them. The CDR3 sequence is 15 residues long. Germline-derived CDR1 and CDR2 are MNHEY and SVGEGT. The CDR3 is CASITLRERQETQYF. The CDR3 region has the DNA TGTGCCAGCATTACCCTTCGGGAGCGGCAAGAGACCCAGTACTTC.

The table lists this clonotype with a few counts. This sequence joins TRBV5-5 and TRBJ2-2, with 9 bases fitting TRBD1. CDR1 is SGHKS, CDR2 YYEKEE, per germline (reference sequence). V was clipped by 5 bases and J by 2 bases; unmatched bases: 7. The CDR3 loop spans 16 amino acids. The CDR3 loop reads CASSRPGQGNTGELFF. The CDR3 DNA sequence: TGTGCCAGCAGTCGTCCGGGACAGGGTAACACCGGGGAGCTGTTTTTT.

This clonotype was counted many times. At one of its ends the junction is not consistent with the germline gene, which may arise from a read error. The CDR3 is CASSYSGRTRPLSDQPQHF. CDR3 nucleotide sequence: TGTGCCAGCAGTTACTCCGGCCGGACAAGACCCCTTAGCGATCAGCCCCAGCATTTT. The chain carries TRBV6-2 or TRBV6-3 and TRBJ1-5; D is possibly TRBD1 (5 bases). The CDR3 consists of 19 residues. The V gene's germline CDR1 is MNHEY and CDR2 SVGEGT.

This clonotype occurred a few times. The V gene is TRBV7-2, the J gene TRBJ2-5; 11 positions agree with TRBD2. There are 15 residues in the CDR3. The germline CDR1 and CDR2 sequences are SGHTA and FQGNSA. V dropped 6 bases and J dropped 4; count of bases not matched to a gene: 7. The CDR3: CASSQPSGRTETQYF. Here the CDR3 DNA reads TGTGCCAGCAGTCAGCCTAGCGGGAGGACAGAGACCCAGTACTTC.

The chain links TRBV20-1 to TRBJ1-3; 7 nucleotides agree with TRBD1. This CDR3 is 15 amino acids long. Trimming took 1 base from V and 0 from J; bases not matched to a gene: 3. Germline V gives CDR1 DFQATT, CDR2 SNEGSKA (reference sequence). In DNA, the CDR3 is TGCAGTGCTAGAGGGACAGGCGACTCTGGAAACACCATATATTTT. This encodes CSARGTGDSGNTIYF.

The chain uses TRBV5-1 and TRBJ1-3, with TRBD1 identical over 7 bases. From germline, CDR1 is SGHRS and CDR2 YFSETQ. Germline trimming cut 4 bases from V and 7 bases from J; bases unmatched to any gene: 8. The CDR3 loop spans 14 amino acids. The CDR3 sequence: CASSSEGTVNTIYF. DNA for the CDR3: TGCGCCAGCAGCAGCGAGGGGACAGTCAACACCATATATTTT.

This clonotype has just a few counts. This rearrangement joins TRBV5-1 to TRBJ1-4; D is undetermined. Trimming removed 1 base from V and 1 base from J, with 8 bases in between. Germline V CDR1 and CDR2: SGHRS, YFSETQ. The CDR3 sequence is 15 residues long. CDR3 region: CASSLMGGTNEKLFF. For the CDR3, the DNA is TGCGCCAGCAGCTTGATGGGCGGAACTAATGAAAAACTGTTTTTT.

Details on this clonotype: Compared with germline, one end of the junction differs, possibly owing to a read error. J is TRBJ1-3 and V is TRBV29-1; D remains unclear. CDR3 size: 12 residues. The germline V gene has CDR1 SQVTM and CDR2 ANQGSEA. The CDR3 coding sequence is TGTAGCGTTCGGGTCTCTGGAAACACCATATATTTT. Encoded protein: CSVRVSGNTIYF.

This clonotype was seen repeatedly, ten times or more. The chain joins TRBV28 to TRBJ1-5, with 7 nucleotides matching TRBD1. V dropped 7 bases and J dropped 4; count of bases not matched to a gene: 13. Germline lookup yields CDR1 MDHEN and CDR2 SYDVKM. The CDR3 spans 16 residues. CDR3 residues: CASNLVGTALNQPQHF. CDR3 DNA sequence: TGTGCCAGCAACCTGGTGGGGACAGCCCTTAATCAGCCCCAGCATTTT.

The chain recombines TRBV20-1 with TRBJ2-2; D possibly corresponds to TRBD1 (5 bases). In germline, CDR1 is DFQATT, CDR2 SNEGSKA (reference sequence). V lost 5 bases and J lost 0, with 13 bases in between. There are 15 residues in the CDR3. CDR3 bases: TGCAGTGCTCAGAAGCCAGGGACGAACACCGGGGAGCTGTTTTTT. Translating gives CSAQKPGTNTGELFF.